Listed below are T cell receptor beta chains from one sample, sequenced in a study of T-cell memory formation after mild COVID-19. TCRdb called the 5' RACE reads again in MiXCR, with one record for every CDR3 protein. Found here are some 130,000 distinct CDR3 sequences, almost 25% of them singletons; the top ten hold around a quarter. Sample: PBMCs or a T cell subset sorted from them (not recorded which). Receptors originate from an adult woman who had mild COVID-19 (a few samples of this study predate the infection). Cell type and time point are not known. Each CDR3 is given with its conserved first and last residue. A D gene is named only where the DNA matches it firmly. Some rows have no size entry. The others give once, few or many, or a class for an expanded clone.

J,V,size,D,DNA,CDR3
TRBJ2-1,TRBV5-1,-,-,TGCGCCAGCAGCTTGGTTGGTGAATCGGATGAGCAGTTCTTC,CASSLVGESDEQFF
TRBJ2-7,TRBV6-1,-,-,TGTGCCAGCAGTGAAGGGTTTACCTACGAGCAGTACTTC,CASSEGFTYEQYF
TRBJ1-1,TRBV9,-,TRBD1,TGTGCCAGCAGCGTAGAGGCAGGGGGCACTGAAGCTTTCTTT,CASSVEAGGTEAFF
TRBJ2-5,TRBV29-1,-,TRBD1,TGCAGCGTTGAGCGGACAGGGGGTTTGGAGACCCAGTACTTC,CSVERTGGLETQYF
TRBJ2-1,TRBV7-2,-,TRBD2,TGTGCCAGCAGCCCACTAGCGGGGGTCGGGTACAATGAGCAGTTCTTC,CASSPLAGVGYNEQFF
TRBJ2-1,TRBV2,-,TRBD2,TGTGCCAGCAGCCGCTCACTAGCGGGAGTTTACAATGAGCAGTTCTTC,CASSRSLAGVYNEQFF
TRBJ1-1,TRBV5-1,few,-,TGCGCCAGCAGCCAGAGGGACCGCTGGGACCCTGAAGCTTTCTTT,CASSQRDRWDPEAFF
TRBJ2-5,TRBV5-1,many,TRBD2,TGCGCCAGCAGCTCTTTCTTCGGCGGGAGCCAAGAGACCCAGTACTTC,CASSSFFGGSQETQYF
TRBJ1-2,TRBV5-1,-,TRBD1,TGCGCCAGCAGCCCAAAGGGGGCAGATCCTAACTATGGCTACACCTTC,CASSPKGADPNYGYTF
TRBJ2-5,TRBV6-2/TRBV6-3,-,-,TGTGCCAGCAGGCGGGACAGCCAAGAGATTTCCCAGTACTTC,CASRRDSQEISQYF
TRBJ2-7,TRBV15,-,-,TGTGCCACCAGCAGAGAAGACCGGATCTCCTACGAGCAGTACTTC,CATSREDRISYEQYF
TRBJ2-2,TRBV20-1,-,-,TGCAGTGTTTTGGGCGACTCCGGGGAGCTGTTTTTT,CSVLGDSGELFF
TRBJ2-5,TRBV9,few,-,TGTGCCAGCAGCGTGGGAGGAGAGACCCAGTACTTC,CASSVGGETQYF
TRBJ2-3,TRBV9,many,-,TGTGCCAGCAGCGTAGCCGGCGGGAGCACAGATACGCAGTATTTT,CASSVAGGSTDTQYF
TRBJ1-6,TRBV7-9,-,-,TGTGCCAGCAGCCCCCATGGAATTAATTCACCCCTCCACTTT,CASSPHGINSPLHF
TRBJ2-1,TRBV7-2,many,TRBD2,TGTGCCAGCAGCTTAGAATTTCTAGCGGGTCTAAGCTCCTACAATGAGCAGTTCTTC,CASSLEFLAGLSSYNEQFF
TRBJ1-1,TRBV12-5,few,-,TGTGCTAGTGGCTCGATCGTACGGGGTGAAGCTTTCTTT,CASGSIVRGEAFF
TRBJ2-5,TRBV15,-,-,TGTGCCACCAGCAGAGATCTTTGGCTAGAAGAGACCCAGTACTTC,CATSRDLWLEETQYF
TRBJ1-1,TRBV4-1,few,-,TGCGCCAGCAGCCGTGACAGGAACACTGAAGCTTTCTTT,CASSRDRNTEAFF
TRBJ2-3,TRBV11-2,few,TRBD2,TGTGCCAGCAGCTTAATAGCGGGAGGGCCTACGCAGTATTTT,CASSLIAGGPTQYF
TRBJ1-1,TRBV5-1,-,TRBD1,TGCGCCAGCAGCTTCGGGACAGGGGCCGGGGGGAACACTGAAGCTTTCTTT,CASSFGTGAGGNTEAFF
TRBJ2-6,TRBV10-3,once,-,TGTGCCATACAGGGAACTGGGGCCAACGTCCTGACTTTC,CAIQGTGANVLTF